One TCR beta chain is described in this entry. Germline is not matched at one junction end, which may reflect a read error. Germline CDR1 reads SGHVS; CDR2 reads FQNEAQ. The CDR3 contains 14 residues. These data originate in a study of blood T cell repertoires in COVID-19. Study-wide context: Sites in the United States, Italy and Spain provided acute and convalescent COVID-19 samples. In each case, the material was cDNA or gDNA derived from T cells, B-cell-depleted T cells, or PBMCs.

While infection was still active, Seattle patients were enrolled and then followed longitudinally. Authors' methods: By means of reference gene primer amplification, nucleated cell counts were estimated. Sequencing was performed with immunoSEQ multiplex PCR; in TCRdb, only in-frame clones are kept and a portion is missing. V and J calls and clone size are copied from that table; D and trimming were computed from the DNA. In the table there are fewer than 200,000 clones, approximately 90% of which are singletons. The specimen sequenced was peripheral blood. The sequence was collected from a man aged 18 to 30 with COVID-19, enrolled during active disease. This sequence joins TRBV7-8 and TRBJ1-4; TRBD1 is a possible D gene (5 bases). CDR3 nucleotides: TGTGCCAGCAGCGGCAGGGTGAGAAAGGAAAAACTGCTTTTT. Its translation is CASSGRVRKEKLLF. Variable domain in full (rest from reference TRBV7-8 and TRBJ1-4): GAGVSQSPRYKVAKRGQDVALRCDPISGHVSLFWYQQALGQGPEFLTYFQNEAQLDKSGLPSDRFFAERPEGSVSTLKIQRTQQEDSAVYLCASSGRVRKEKLLFGSGTQLSVL.